The 28 T cell receptor beta chains presented below share a single source sample, sequenced in a study of T cell responses to AZD1222 COVID-19 vaccine (dated by TCRdb to 2020 to 2022). Receptors were amplified or captured by the immunoSEQ multiplex PCR assay. TCRdb mirrors the immuneACCESS table, restricted to in-frame sequences. Some clones are absent from its copies; in checked studies, under half trace to an unresolved V gene, and the reason for the others is unknown. Counted in this sample were under 200,000 clones; 88% of them appeared once. The ten most abundant clones make up roughly 5.5% of the sample. The sample's time point label, decoded: baseline before first vaccination. Sequenced material: peripheral blood, taken on day 0 of AZD1222 vaccination. These receptors were collected from an adult in good health.

The V gene is TRBV5-1, the J gene TRBJ2-3, with TRBD1 identical over 9 bases. The V and J ends lost 3 bases and 2 bases, in that order; junction bases with no gene match: 7. The CDR3 sequence is 16 residues long. From germline, CDR1 is SGHRS and CDR2 YFSETQ. CDR3 DNA: TGCGCCAGCAGCTCGGGACAGGGTCTCGTCACAGATACGCAGTATTTT. Its protein is CASSSGQGLVTDTQYF.

This rearrangement joins TRBV7-6 to TRBJ1-2, with 9 bases fitting TRBD1. Germline values: CDR1 SGHVS, CDR2 FNYEAQ. The CDR3 extends over 14 amino acids. Trimming at V came to 8 bases and at J to 8 bases, leaving 12 bases not matched to a gene. The DNA for the CDR3 is TGTGCCAGCTGGTGGACAGGGGCCGAGGGCGGCTACACCTTC. It encodes CASWWTGAEGGYTF.

This chain connects TRBV27 to TRBJ2-2; D call uncertain. The CDR3 length is 11 residues. V shed 6 bases and J shed 6 bases, with 5 bases lying between them. The V gene's germline CDR1 is MNHEY and CDR2 SMNVEV (reference sequence). CDR3 DNA: TGTGCCAGCAGCCGAGCCGGGGAGCTGTTTTTT. It specifies CASSRAGELFF.

This clone was seen only a few times. The genes are TRBV13 and TRBJ1-2; TRBD1 might be the D (5 bases). This CDR3 contains 15 residues. Germline V gives CDR1 PRHDT, CDR2 FYEKMQ (reference sequence). V was clipped by 5 bases and J by 4 bases, with 17 bases between them. The CDR3 coding sequence is TGTGCCAGCAGCCCCGGACACGGAGGGAGCTATGGCTACACCTTC. This codes for CASSPGHGGSYGYTF.

The CDR3 bases are TGTGCCAGCAGTTACTCCCGGGACAGGATTGACAATGAGCAGTTCTTC. This sequence encodes CASSYSRDRIDNEQFF. The chain links TRBV6-5 to TRBJ2-1, with 8 bases lining up with TRBD1. J gave up 5 bases and V 0 bases, and 6 bases lay outside the gene matches. Germline CDR1 is MNHEY and CDR2 is SVGAGI. The CDR3 sequence is 16 residues long.

V gene TRBV30 combines with J gene TRBJ2-7, with D possibly being TRBD2 (6 bases). Germline lookup yields CDR1 GTSNPN and CDR2 SVGIG (reference sequence). Deletions cut 4 bases from V and 4 bases from J, with 11 bases between. CDR3 size: 12 residues. The CDR3 nucleotides read TGTGCCTGGAATGAAGGGACTTACGAGCAGTACTTC. This encodes CAWNEGTYEQYF.

V usage is TRBV5-1 and J usage is TRBJ2-1; 9 bases agree with TRBD2. The CDR3 spans 17 residues. The V gene's germline CDR1 is SGHRS and CDR2 YFSETQ. Germline trimming cut 0 bases from V and 8 bases from J; bases unmatched to any gene: 12. The CDR3 loop is CASSLANWAGGLDEQFF. The DNA for the CDR3 is TGCGCCAGCAGCTTGGCAAATTGGGCGGGGGGGCTCGATGAGCAGTTCTTC.

The chain combines TRBV7-9 with TRBJ2-7, with a possible D match to TRBD2 (6 bases). The V end lost 4 bases, the J end lost 0 bases, and 13 bases lay between the germline ends. Germline V gene lookup returns CDR1 SEHNR and CDR2 FQNEAQ (reference sequence). This CDR3 has 15 residues. The CDR3 region is CASSSGLSLSYEQYF. Here the CDR3 DNA reads TGTGCCAGCAGCTCGGGACTTTCCCTCTCCTACGAGCAGTACTTC.

For the CDR3, the DNA is TGTGCCAGCAGCTTAGGCGGCCAGGGGCTTAAGACCGGGGAGCTGTTTTTT. This sequence encodes CASSLGGQGLKTGELFF. The chain combines TRBV7-6 with TRBJ2-2; perhaps TRBD1 as D (6 bases). Germline V gene sequence: CDR1 SGHVS, CDR2 FNYEAQ. V was clipped by 1 base and J by 5 bases, with 17 bases between them. The CDR3 runs to 17 residues.

The chain recombines TRBV4-3 with TRBJ1-4; possible D gene TRBD1, 5 bases. Trimming removed 1 base at V and 12 bases at J, with 15 bases between. The CDR3 is made up of 14 amino acids. Germline CDR1 and CDR2: LGHNA and YSLEER. CDR3 nucleotides: TGCGCCAGCAGCCAAGGGGTTTTGGGGGGTGAACTGTTTTTT. Protein sequence: CASSQGVLGGELFF.

This chain links TRBV4-1 with TRBJ2-5, with D hard to call. From germline, CDR1 is MGHRA and CDR2 YSYEKL. V shed 0 bases and J shed 5 bases, with 13 bases lying between them. The CDR3 sequence is 15 residues long. CDR3 residues: CASSQDTEPGETQYF. CDR3 DNA sequence: TGCGCCAGCAGCCAAGACACCGAGCCTGGGGAGACCCAGTACTTC.

This clone was observed once. V gene TRBV2 combines with J gene TRBJ1-3; D gene ambiguous. The CDR3 extends over 14 amino acids. CDR1 is SNHLY and CDR2 is FYNNEI in the germline V gene. V was cut by 7 bases and J by 1 base, with 11 bases left in between. CDR3 bases: TGTGCCAGCACCGAAGACCCTTCTGGAAACACCATATATTTT. Translation: CASTEDPSGNTIYF.

The rearrangement joins TRBV12-3 or TRBV12-4 to TRBJ1-2, with D unclear. The CDR3 extends over 13 amino acids. The V end lost 4 bases, the J end lost 7 bases, and 13 bases lay between the germline ends. CDR3 bases: TGTGCCAGCAGTTCCCCGGGGTGGGGTGGCTACACCTTC. Translated, it gives CASSSPGWGGYTF.

The chain links TRBV9 to TRBJ1-2; D is ambiguous. The CDR3 is 16 amino acids. V shed 0 bases and J shed 4 bases, with 16 bases lying between them. The germline V gene encodes CDR1 SGDLS and CDR2 YYNGEE. In DNA form, the CDR3 reads TGTGCCAGCAGCGTAGGCGGCCCGAGACGAAGCTATGGCTACACCTTC. It is translated as CASSVGGPRRSYGYTF.

The rearrangement uses TRBV10-1 and TRBJ2-4; 10 bases fit TRBD1. V was clipped by 7 bases and J by 0 bases; unmatched bases: 9. In germline, CDR1 is WNHNN, CDR2 SYGVQD (reference sequence). This CDR3 has 17 amino acids. The CDR3 nucleotides read TGCGCCAGCATGGGACAGGGGCCCGAGCTAGCCAAAAACATTCAGTACTTC. This encodes CASMGQGPELAKNIQYF.

The chain recombines TRBV6-2 or TRBV6-3 with TRBJ1-5, with D uncertain. V was cut by 2 bases and J by 12 bases, with 11 bases left in between. CDR1 is MNHEY, CDR2 SVGEGT, per germline. This CDR3 spans 12 amino acids. DNA of the CDR3: TGTGCCAGCAGTTACCCAGACATAGTCCAGCATTTT. Its protein is CASSYPDIVQHF.

This rearrangement joins TRBV7-6 to TRBJ1-5, with 11 bases matching TRBD1. The germline V gene encodes CDR1 SGHVS and CDR2 FNYEAQ. J lost 2 bases, V lost 5 bases, and 2 bases had no gene match. The CDR3 consists of 15 residues. The CDR3 sequence is CASSRTGGGNQPQHF. As DNA, the CDR3 is TGTGCCAGCAGCCGGACAGGGGGCGGCAATCAGCCCCAGCATTTT. The full variable domain, its missing parts supplied by reference TRBV7-6 and TRBJ1-5, is GAGVSQSPRYKVTKRGQDVALRCDPISGHVSLYWYRQALGQGPEFLTYFNYEAQQDKSGLPNDRFSAERPEGSISTLTIQRTEQRDSAMYRCASSRTGGGNQPQHFGDGTRLSIL.

J is TRBJ2-3 and V is TRBV9; 11 bases agree with TRBD2. This CDR3 has 15 residues. Losses at the gene ends were 4 bases for V and 3 bases for J; bases not matched to a gene: 4. Looked up from germline, CDR1 is SGDLS and CDR2 is YYNGEE. The CDR3 DNA reads TGTGCCAGCAGCATTACTAGCGGGGGAACAGATACGCAGTATTTT. Translated: CASSITSGGTDTQYF.

The V gene is TRBV2, the J gene TRBJ1-4; D may be TRBD1 (5 bases). The CDR3 is 21 amino acids. The germline gives CDR1 SNHLY, CDR2 FYNNEI. Trimming pared 8 bases from V and 0 bases from J, leaving 31 bases between. The CDR3 loop reads CASRDSPPIFQHIATNEKLFF. The CDR3 nucleotides are TGTGCCAGCCGAGACAGTCCACCCATCTTTCAGCATATTGCAACTAATGAAAAACTGTTTTTT.

The J gene is TRBJ2-7, the V gene TRBV4-3; D is unclear. Germline V lookup: CDR1 LGHNA, CDR2 YSLEER. Deletions cut 5 bases from V and 0 bases from J, with 11 bases between. This CDR3 is built from 14 residues. DNA for the CDR3: TGCGCCAGCAGCATTGAACTCACCTCCTACGAGCAGTACTTC. Amino acid sequence: CASSIELTSYEQYF.

The DNA of the CDR3 is TGCGCCAGCAGCCGCACAGATGCGGATGGCTACACCTTC. It specifies CASSRTDADGYTF. The chain has TRBV4-3 and TRBJ1-2, with D uncertain. The V gene lost 4 bases and the J gene lost 6 bases, with 12 bases spanning the gap. Germline values: CDR1 LGHNA, CDR2 YSLEER. This CDR3 spans 13 amino acids.

The chain recombines TRBV28 with TRBJ2-7; 11 bases align to TRBD1. This CDR3 has 15 amino acids. Looked up from germline, CDR1 is MDHEN and CDR2 is SYDVKM. J gave up 1 base and V 5 bases, and 4 bases lay outside the gene matches. The CDR3 DNA sequence: TGTGCCAGCAGTACTGGGACAGGGGGGTCCTACGAGCAGTACTTC. As protein: CASSTGTGGSYEQYF.

This chain links TRBV27 with TRBJ1-2, with 9 bases identical to TRBD1. Germline assignment: CDR1 MNHEY and CDR2 SMNVEV (reference sequence). The ends lost 0 bases at V and 7 bases at J; junction bases unmatched: 9. This CDR3 region has 16 residues. The CDR3 spells CASSLSTRQGESGYTF. DNA of the CDR3: TGTGCCAGCAGTTTATCCACCCGACAGGGGGAAAGTGGCTACACCTTC.

The rearrangement links TRBV5-6 to TRBJ2-1; the D call may be TRBD1 or TRBD2 (5 bases each). The length of the CDR3 is 16 residues. V lost 1 base to trimming and J lost 4 bases, with 15 bases between them. Germline CDR1 reads SGHDT; CDR2 reads YYEEEE. CDR3 sequence: CASSLLGEGLYNEQFF. The CDR3 DNA reads TGTGCCAGCAGCTTGTTGGGGGAAGGGCTATACAATGAGCAGTTCTTC.

In nucleotides, the CDR3 is TGTGCCTGGAGTACTCCCCTAGGCTCGGCTTTCTTT. The encoded protein is CAWSTPLGSAFF. J is TRBJ1-1 and V is TRBV30; no clear D. CDR1 is GTSNPN, CDR2 SVGIG, per germline (reference sequence). Trimming left V 2 bases short and J 11 bases short, with 15 bases between. The CDR3 extends over 12 amino acids.

The CDR3 loop is CASSQERGYGYTF. CDR3 coding DNA: TGCGCCAGCAGCCAAGAGAGAGGGTATGGCTACACCTTC. This chain uses TRBV4-3 with TRBJ1-2; D not certain. Germline values: CDR1 LGHNA, CDR2 YSLEER. V lost 0 bases, J lost 5 bases, and 7 bases lay in between. The CDR3 spans 13 residues.

The chain carries TRBV27 and TRBJ2-7; D uncertain. There are 14 residues in the CDR3. Looked up from germline, CDR1 is MNHEY and CDR2 is SMNVEV (reference sequence). The V end was cut by 3 bases, the J end by 4 bases, with 13 bases between. The CDR3 here is CASSFEAASYEQYF. Written as DNA, the CDR3 is TGTGCCAGCAGTTTTGAGGCAGCCTCATACGAGCAGTACTTC.

The chain couples TRBV29-1 to TRBJ2-1, with 8 bases aligning to TRBD2. V lost 6 bases and J lost 0; bases outside the gene matches: 4. The CDR3 sequence is 14 residues long. Germline V gene lookup returns CDR1 SQVTM and CDR2 ANQGSEA. The CDR3 loop is CSVGAGGSYNEQFF. The CDR3 DNA sequence: TGCAGCGTGGGTGCGGGGGGCTCCTACAATGAGCAGTTCTTC.